This T cell receptor beta chain was recorded in a study of Graves' ophthalmopathy and Graves' hyperthyroidism. This clonotype has at least ten counts. This CDR3 comprises 14 residues. V lost 5 bases to trimming and J lost 1 base, with 12 bases between them. CDR1 and CDR2 from the germline V gene are MNHNS and SASEGT. Researchers took RNA transcripts and amplified TCR beta CDR3 regions from them. The first-round RT-PCR employed HTBI primers together with the Qiagen OneStep RT-PCR kit. A multiplex PCR was then performed as the second round. TCRdb reprocessed the multiplex PCR reads with MiXCR, giving one entry per CDR3 protein. The sample lists about 620,000 distinct CDR3 sequences, 22% occurring once.

The V call is TRBV6-1, the J call TRBJ2-7; D uncertain. This receptor was obtained from a young woman with stable Graves' hyperthyroidism. Some clones in this sample may be carry-over from other donors' samples. Sequenced material: peripheral blood. CDR3 DNA sequence: TGTGCCAGCAGTCCCACCACAGCTTCCTACGAGCAGTACTTC. Amino acids: CASSPTTASYEQYF.